This passage covers 13 T cell receptor beta chains from one sample sequenced in a study of technical replicates of blood from a few donors. The repertoire was sequenced with immunoSEQ multiplex PCR; TCRdb's copy has only in-frame clones and lacks some. The sample has 74,000 or so clones; 75% to 95% are singletons. Sequenced material: T cells isolated from PBMCs. These receptors originate from a human donor in good health.

V usage is TRBV5-1 and J usage is TRBJ2-5; 7 bases line up with TRBD1. The germline CDR1 and CDR2 sequences are SGHRS and YFSETQ. Trimming cost V 5 bases and J 3 bases; bases outside gene matches: 7. The CDR3 has 14 residues. CDR3 sequence (DNA): TGCGCCAGCAGTTCTGACAGGGCGGAAGAGACCCAGTACTTC. This sequence encodes CASSSDRAEETQYF. The whole variable domain, filled in from reference TRBV5-1 and TRBJ2-5, reads KAGVTQTPRYLIKTRGQQVTLSCSPISGHRSVSWYQQTPGQGLQFLFEYFSETQRNKGNFPGRFSGRQFSNSRSEMNVSTLELGDSALYLCASSSDRAEETQYFGPGTRLLVL.

This chain links TRBV28 with TRBJ2-1, with TRBD1 matching 10 bases. V dropped 3 bases and J dropped 2; count of bases not matched to a gene: 4. The CDR3 totals 16 residues. Germline V gives CDR1 MDHEN, CDR2 SYDVKM. As DNA, the CDR3 is TGTGCCAGCAGTTTGTGGGACAGGGGCCCCTACAATGAGCAGTTCTTC. Its translation is CASSLWDRGPYNEQFF.

This chain connects TRBV5-6 to TRBJ2-7; 7 nucleotides agree with TRBD2. The V gene's germline CDR1 is SGHDT and CDR2 YYEEEE. V shed 0 bases and J 6 bases; nucleotides not matched to a gene: 0. The CDR3 runs 12 residues. The chain's CDR3 is CASSLGTSEQYF. CDR3 DNA sequence: TGTGCCAGCAGCTTGGGGACTAGCGAGCAGTACTTC. Full variable domain (rest looked up from reference TRBV5-6 and TRBJ2-7): DAGVTQSPTHLIKTRGQQVTLRCSPKSGHDTVSWYQQALGQGPQFIFQYYEEEERQRGNFPDRFSGHQFPNYSSELNVNALLLGDSALYLCASSLGTSEQYFGPGTRLTVT.

The V gene is TRBV6-5, the J gene TRBJ2-1; no reliable D call. V was cut by 5 bases and J by 7 bases, with 6 bases left in between. Germline assignment: CDR1 MNHEY and CDR2 SVGAGI. The CDR3 sequence is 11 residues long. The CDR3 here is CASSLENEQFF. The CDR3 region has the DNA TGTGCCAGCAGTCTCGAGAATGAGCAGTTCTTC.

The V call is TRBV9, the J call TRBJ2-3, with TRBD2 matching 7 bases. Trimming cost V 4 bases and J 4 bases; bases outside gene matches: 6. The CDR3 length is 14 residues. Germline V gene lookup returns CDR1 SGDLS and CDR2 YYNGEE. In nucleotides, the CDR3 is TGTGCCAGCAGCTCCGGGGGGAGGTCAGATACGCAGTATTTT. Its protein is CASSSGGRSDTQYF.

The gene calls are TRBV5-1 and TRBJ1-1; D is ambiguous. The V end lost 4 bases, the J end lost 8 bases, and 18 bases lay between the germline ends. Germline CDR1 SGHRS, CDR2 YFSETQ. CDR3 length equals 14 residues. CDR3 protein: CASSAVTGLPEAFF. The CDR3, as DNA: TGCGCCAGCAGCGCGGTGACTGGGTTGCCGGAAGCTTTCTTT.

This sequence joins TRBV27 and TRBJ1-5; 7 positions match TRBD1. Unmatched junction bases numbered 1, after V lost 3 bases and J lost 2 bases. This CDR3 has 14 residues. CDR1 is MNHEY, CDR2 SMNVEV, per germline (reference sequence). The CDR3 loop reads CASSFGTGNQPQHF. CDR3 nucleotides: TGTGCCAGCAGTTTTGGGACAGGCAATCAGCCCCAGCATTTT.

This clone was seen more than once but under ten times. The chain uses TRBV28 and TRBJ2-7, with a possible D match to TRBD2 (6 bases). CDR1 and CDR2 from the germline V gene are MDHEN and SYDVKM. The CDR3 consists of 19 residues. Deletions cut 3 bases from V and 2 bases from J, with 26 bases between. CDR3 nucleotides: TGTGCCAGCAGTTTCCCTACCAGCGGGTTTAGACCCCCAACCTACGAGCAGTACTTC. It encodes CASSFPTSGFRPPTYEQYF. The full variable domain, completed using reference TRBV28 and TRBJ2-7, is DVKVTQSSRYLVKRTGEKVFLECVQDMDHENMFWYRQDPGLGLRLIYFSYDVKMKEKGDIPEGYSVSREKKERFSLILESASTNQTSMYLCASSFPTSGFRPPTYEQYFGPGTRLTVT.

The V gene is TRBV14, the J gene TRBJ2-3; 9 nucleotides agree with TRBD2. Per the germline V gene, CDR1 is SGHDN and CDR2 is FVKESK. The CDR3 consists of 16 residues. V shed 4 bases, J shed 0 bases, and the junction held 5 bases outside the gene matches. DNA for the CDR3: TGTGCCAGCAGCCCCCGTAGCGGGAGAAGCACAGATACGCAGTATTTT. It is translated as CASSPRSGRSTDTQYF. The full variable domain, with the rest looked up from reference TRBV14 and TRBJ2-3, is EAGVTQFPSHSVIEKGQTVTLRCDPISGHDNLYWYRRVMGKEIKFLLHFVKESKQDESGMPNNRFLAERTGGTYSTLKVQPAELEDSGVYFCASSPRSGRSTDTQYFGPGTRLTVL.

The chain has TRBV4-1 and TRBJ2-1; 8 nucleotides line up with TRBD1. Germline trimming cut 1 base from V and 3 bases from J; bases unmatched to any gene: 5. Germline V gives CDR1 MGHRA, CDR2 YSYEKL. The CDR3 consists of 16 residues. For the CDR3, the DNA is TGCGCCAGCAGCCAAGGCAGGGGGCTTAACTACAATGAGCAGTTCTTC. Translated, it gives CASSQGRGLNYNEQFF.

The V gene is TRBV15, the J gene TRBJ1-5, with 8 nucleotides matching TRBD1. CDR3 length: 20 amino acids. Trimming at V came to 1 base and at J to 0 bases, leaving 14 bases not matched to a gene. CDR1 is LNHNV and CDR2 is YYDKDF in the germline V gene (reference sequence). The CDR3 sequence is CATSRGRDRLSDYSNQPQHF. The CDR3 nucleotides are TGTGCCACCAGCAGAGGCCGGGACAGGCTATCCGATTATAGCAATCAGCCCCAGCATTTT.

The chain has TRBV28 and TRBJ1-1; D is uncertain. CDR3 length equals 15 residues. Germline CDR1 MDHEN, CDR2 SYDVKM. V was cut by 6 bases and J by 5 bases, with 19 bases left in between. CDR3 DNA: TGTGCCAGCAGCTCAGTCGCTCCCGGGGTAACTGAAGCTTTCTTT. Encoded protein: CASSSVAPGVTEAFF. Complete variable domain (other parts from reference TRBV28 and TRBJ1-1): DVKVTQSSRYLVKRTGEKVFLECVQDMDHENMFWYRQDPGLGLRLIYFSYDVKMKEKGDIPEGYSVSREKKERFSLILESASTNQTSMYLCASSSVAPGVTEAFFGQGTRLTVV.

This chain links TRBV5-1 with TRBJ2-3, with 7 bases matching TRBD2. This CDR3 region has 18 residues. The V and J ends lost 4 bases and 3 bases, in that order; junction bases with no gene match: 17. The V gene's germline CDR1 is SGHRS and CDR2 YFSETQ. CDR3 sequence (DNA): TGCGCCAGCAGCCCCAGACCAACGGGCGGGAGCGGGACAGATACGCAGTATTTT. The encoded protein is CASSPRPTGGSGTDTQYF.